One sample yielded the 23 T cell receptor beta chains listed below, sequenced in a study of shared clonotypes between healthy human individuals. Naive CD8 cells lacked CD45RO, underwent positive selection for CCR7 and left out terminally differentiated effector memory CD45RA+ cells. The table came from immunoSEQ multiplex PCR; TCRdb's copy has only in-frame clones and leaves some out. The sample yields 550,000 to 650,000 clones, approximately 96% seen once. Sequencing input: naive CD8+ T cells sorted from blood. The receptors stem from a woman in her 30s in good health.

This chain links TRBV7-9 with TRBJ2-7; 7 nucleotides match TRBD1. The V and J ends lost 3 bases and 3 bases, in that order; junction bases with no gene match: 11. Germline lookup yields CDR1 SEHNR and CDR2 FQNEAQ (reference sequence). CDR3 size: 16 residues. The CDR3 reads CASSFSRYGQDYEQYF. For the CDR3, the DNA is TGTGCCAGCAGCTTCTCACGGTATGGACAGGACTACGAGCAGTACTTC.

This chain joins TRBV2 and TRBJ1-2; a weak D match, TRBD1 (5 bases). Germline lookup yields CDR1 SNHLY and CDR2 FYNNEI. CDR3 length: 14 amino acids. V was cut by 6 bases and J by 8 bases, with 19 bases left in between. CDR3 protein: CASSDYDRREGYTF. The CDR3, as DNA: TGTGCCAGCAGCGATTATGACAGAAGGGAAGGCTACACCTTC. Full variable domain (outside the CDR3, taken from reference TRBV2 and TRBJ1-2): EPEVTQTPSHQVTQMGQEVILRCVPISNHLYFYWYRQILGQKVEFLVSFYNNEISEKSEIFDDQFSVERPDGSNFTLKIRSTKLEDSAMYFCASSDYDRREGYTFGSGTRLTVV.

The chain couples TRBV7-8 to TRBJ2-5, with D perhaps matching TRBD1 (7 bases). Germline V gives CDR1 SGHVS, CDR2 FQNEAQ. CDR3 length: 15 residues. Trimming pared 1 base from V and 5 bases from J, leaving 14 bases between. The CDR3 sequence is CASSLEPAGGETQYF. The CDR3 DNA reads as TGTGCCAGCAGCTTAGAGCCGGCAGGGGGGGAGACCCAGTACTTC.

CDR3 bases: TGTGCCAGCAGCCAAGGGACAGAGAGCTCCTACGAGCAGTACTTC. Its translation is CASSQGTESSYEQYF. This chain connects TRBV7-9 to TRBJ2-7, with TRBD1 matching over 7 bases. Germline V gives CDR1 SEHNR, CDR2 FQNEAQ (reference sequence). The CDR3 loop spans 15 amino acids. The junction had 7 bases not matched to a gene; V was cut back by 5 bases and J by 0 bases.

This rearrangement joins TRBV28 to TRBJ1-1; no reliable D call. Germline V gene sequence: CDR1 MDHEN, CDR2 SYDVKM. The CDR3 contains 13 residues. V was cut by 7 bases and J by 4 bases, with 13 bases left in between. The CDR3 sequence is CASNPGTGTEAFF. CDR3 DNA sequence: TGTGCCAGCAATCCAGGCACGGGCACTGAAGCTTTCTTT.

The rearrangement links TRBV27 to TRBJ2-1; D is perhaps TRBD1 (5 bases). The CDR3 runs to 16 residues. V was pared by 4 bases and J by 0 bases, with 13 bases between. The V gene's germline CDR1 is MNHEY and CDR2 SMNVEV (reference sequence). The CDR3 coding sequence is TGTGCCAGCAGTTCACAGGTTGGGATCTCCTACAATGAGCAGTTCTTC. Translated: CASSSQVGISYNEQFF.

CDR3 loop: CATRDSPYEQYF. Written as DNA, the CDR3 is TGTGCCACCCGAGACAGCCCCTACGAGCAGTACTTC. The V and J genes are TRBV19 and TRBJ2-7, with a tentative D call TRBD1 (5 bases). Trimming removed 10 bases from V and 2 bases from J, with 12 bases in between. CDR1 is LNHDA, CDR2 SQIVND, per germline (reference sequence). This CDR3 has 12 residues. The whole variable domain, remainder taken from reference TRBV19 and TRBJ2-7, is DGGITQSPKYLFRKEGQNVTLSCEQNLNHDAMYWYRQDPGQGLRLIYYSQIVNDFQKGDIAEGYSVSREKKESFPLTVTSAQKNPTAFYLCATRDSPYEQYFGPGTRLTVT.

The chain has TRBV19 and TRBJ2-2, with D perhaps being TRBD1 or TRBD2 (5 bases each). Germline V gene lookup returns CDR1 LNHDA and CDR2 SQIVND (reference sequence). V lost 2 bases and J lost 9, with 10 bases in between. This CDR3 is 13 amino acids long. The CDR3 region is CASSITGTRELFF. The DNA of the CDR3 is TGTGCCAGTAGTATAACGGGGACCCGGGAGCTGTTTTTT.

The J gene is TRBJ2-7, the V gene TRBV28, with 8 bases that match TRBD1. V trimming: 4 bases; J trimming: 5 bases; junction bases outside the gene matches: 13. The CDR3 has 16 amino acids. Germline CDR1 reads MDHEN; CDR2 reads SYDVKM. The CDR3: CASSSYTGGLRDEQYF. The CDR3 DNA follows: TGTGCCAGCAGTTCCTACACAGGGGGACTCAGGGACGAGCAGTACTTC. Combining the CDR3 with reference TRBV28 and TRBJ2-7 gives the whole variable domain DVKVTQSSRYLVKRTGEKVFLECVQDMDHENMFWYRQDPGLGLRLIYFSYDVKMKEKGDIPEGYSVSREKKERFSLILESASTNQTSMYLCASSSYTGGLRDEQYFGPGTRLTVT.

This chain links TRBV5-6 with TRBJ2-2; TRBD2 is a possible D gene (6 bases). The CDR3 has 16 amino acids. The ends were cut back, 4 bases at V and 0 bases at J, with 13 bases in the middle. Germline V gene sequence: CDR1 SGHDT, CDR2 YYEEEE. The CDR3 DNA reads TGTGCCAGCAGCATCGCTAGCGTACCGAACACCGGGGAGCTGTTTTTT. Translation gives CASSIASVPNTGELFF. Variable domain in full (rest from reference TRBV5-6 and TRBJ2-2): DAGVTQSPTHLIKTRGQQVTLRCSPKSGHDTVSWYQQALGQGPQFIFQYYEEEERQRGNFPDRFSGHQFPNYSSELNVNALLLGDSALYLCASSIASVPNTGELFFGEGSRLTVL.

J is TRBJ2-7 and V is TRBV4-2; D perhaps matches TRBD2 (5 bases). V lost 0 bases and J 3 bases, leaving 12 bases between the germline ends. There are 15 residues in the CDR3. The germline V gene encodes CDR1 LGHNA and CDR2 YNFKEQ. CDR3 protein: CASSQEWEPLYEQYF. The CDR3 DNA reads TGTGCCAGCAGCCAAGAGTGGGAGCCTCTCTACGAGCAGTACTTC.

The V call is TRBV28, the J call TRBJ1-2, with a tentative D call TRBD1 (6 bases). The V end was cut by 1 base, the J end by 8 bases, with 17 bases between. The V gene's germline CDR1 is MDHEN and CDR2 SYDVKM. The CDR3 is 15 amino acids. CDR3 DNA sequence: TGTGCCAGCAGTTTATACCCGGTCAGGGGTAACGGCTACACCTTC. Translated, it gives CASSLYPVRGNGYTF.

A word on this clone: The identical CDR3 is also encoded by other nucleotide sequences in the sample. The genes are TRBV11-2 and TRBJ2-1; D is undetermined. V was shortened by 0 bases and J by 7 bases, with 4 bases between the two germline ends. The CDR3 length is 12 residues. Germline-derived CDR1 and CDR2 are SGHAT and FQNNGV. CDR3 amino acids: CASSLEGNEQFF. The CDR3 DNA follows: TGTGCCAGCAGCTTAGAGGGGAATGAGCAGTTCTTC.

The chain uses TRBV5-4 and TRBJ1-2, with D maybe TRBD1 (6 bases). Germline V gene sequence: CDR1 SGHNT, CDR2 YYREEE (reference sequence). Trimming removed 0 bases at V and 7 bases at J, with 13 bases between. This CDR3 is built from 14 residues. In DNA, the CDR3 is TGTGCCAGCAGCTTGGAGGGGGGTATCTCTGGCTACACCTTC. It translates to CASSLEGGISGYTF.

The V gene is TRBV6-9, the J gene TRBJ2-5; TRBD1 matches 9 bases. Looked up from germline, CDR1 is MNHGY and CDR2 is SVAAGI. The V gene end was trimmed by 7 bases and the J gene end by 4 bases; junction bases not matched to a gene: 10. This CDR3 is built from 15 residues. The CDR3 loop reads CASTALGQGLETQYF. The CDR3 nucleotides are TGTGCCAGCACCGCCTTAGGACAGGGGCTAGAGACCCAGTACTTC.

The rearrangement links TRBV6-5 to TRBJ1-2, with TRBD1 identical over 9 bases. CDR1 is MNHEY, CDR2 SVGAGI, per germline. The V gene end was trimmed by 4 bases and the J gene end by 8 bases; junction bases not matched to a gene: 11. The CDR3 is made up of 15 amino acids. CDR3 coding DNA: TGTGCCAGCAGTTCTCTGGGGGACAGGGTTGGCGGCTACACCTTC. It is translated as CASSSLGDRVGGYTF.

The chain uses TRBV27 and TRBJ2-1, with D perhaps TRBD1 (6 bases). The germline CDR1 and CDR2 sequences are MNHEY and SMNVEV (reference sequence). The CDR3 totals 11 residues. With 2 bases removed from V and 11 bases from J, the gap between germline ends came to 7 bases. CDR3 nucleotide sequence: TGTGCCAGCAGTTTAGGGGGCAAGCAGTTCTTC. Translated: CASSLGGKQFF.

The chain is built from TRBV6-1 and TRBJ2-7; the D gene is possibly TRBD1 (6 bases). Trimming pared 0 bases from V and 4 bases from J, leaving 22 bases between. Germline CDR1 and CDR2: MNHNS and SASEGT. CDR3 length: 18 amino acids. The CDR3 region is CASSEAVDRRDTRYEQYF. CDR3 in DNA: TGTGCCAGCAGTGAAGCGGTTGATAGAAGGGACACCAGGTACGAGCAGTACTTC.

The gene calls are TRBV19 and TRBJ1-1; D is perhaps TRBD1 (5 bases). The CDR3 is 14 amino acids. V shed 5 bases and J shed 7 bases, with 17 bases lying between them. In germline, CDR1 is LNHDA, CDR2 SQIVND (reference sequence). The CDR3 here is CASSWGRRGDEAFF. CDR3 sequence (DNA): TGTGCCAGTAGTTGGGGTCGACGGGGCGATGAAGCTTTCTTT.

This chain joins TRBV7-9 and TRBJ2-2, with a possible D match to TRBD2 (5 bases). The CDR3 is made up of 13 amino acids. Germline CDR1 is SEHNR and CDR2 is FQNEAQ (reference sequence). Deletions cut 7 bases from V and 6 bases from J, with 12 bases between. The CDR3 DNA sequence: TGTGCCAGCACAGCGGAGCCTCCCGGGGAGCTGTTTTTT. Protein product: CASTAEPPGELFF.

The gene calls are TRBV13 and TRBJ1-1, with D possibly TRBD1 on 5 matching bases. Germline loops: CDR1 PRHDT, CDR2 FYEKMQ (reference sequence). The V end lost 5 bases, the J end lost 4 bases, and 17 bases lay between the germline ends. The CDR3 contains 15 residues. This CDR3 is CASSPREGIFTEAFF. DNA of the CDR3: TGTGCCAGCAGCCCGAGGGAGGGGATCTTCACTGAAGCTTTCTTT.

V usage is TRBV19 and J usage is TRBJ2-5; 7 bases agree with TRBD2. J was trimmed by 5 bases and V by 6 bases; bases with no gene match: 6. The germline V gene has CDR1 LNHDA and CDR2 SQIVND (reference sequence). This CDR3 contains 13 residues. The CDR3 sequence is CASSPWGGETQYF. The CDR3 DNA sequence: TGTGCCAGTAGCCCGTGGGGGGGGGAGACCCAGTACTTC.

This chain links TRBV5-5 with TRBJ2-5; 10 nucleotides align to TRBD1. The trim removed 3 bases at V and 2 bases at J, leaving 10 bases unmatched. There are 17 residues in the CDR3. CDR1 and CDR2 (germline): SGHKS, YYEKEE (reference sequence). CDR3 coding DNA: TGTGCCAGCAGCTCCGGGACAGGGGTCGGGGTGCAAGAGACCCAGTACTTC. Amino acids: CASSSGTGVGVQETQYF.